The 17 T cell receptor beta chains given below trace back to one sample, sequenced in a study of early T cells in non-severe SARS-CoV-2 infection (dated by TCRdb to about 2021). The library came from 5' RACE. The instrument was a NextSeq 500. TCRdb cleaned the public reads at Q25 with fastp, built clones with MiXCR and kept in-frame beta chains. Here each entry gathers all rows of one CDR3 protein and keeps the most common genes and DNA. The sample data list over 50,000 distinct CDR3 sequences, and approximately 10% of these were observed just once. The ten largest clones capture about 1.5% of the sample. The sequencing input was whole blood. Receptors were obtained from an adult who was a healthcare worker with PCR-confirmed SARS-CoV-2 infection or an uninfected control (not recorded which).

This clonotype was seen many times. The V gene is TRBV7-9, the J gene TRBJ2-1, with 7 bases that match TRBD1. In germline, CDR1 is SEHNR, CDR2 FQNEAQ (reference sequence). After removal of 1 base from V and 9 bases from J, the junction contained 0 bases not matched to a gene. The CDR3 is 12 amino acids. This chain's CDR3 is CASSLGDSEQFF. The CDR3 DNA follows: TGTGCCAGCAGCTTAGGGGACAGTGAGCAGTTCTTC.

The chain has TRBV6-2 or TRBV6-3 and TRBJ2-2; D gene unclear. V lost 11 bases and J lost 8, with 9 bases in between. This CDR3 is 10 amino acids long. Germline lookup yields CDR1 MNHEY and CDR2 SVGEGT. CDR3 DNA: TGTGCCCGTCCAGAGGGGGAGCTGTTTTTT. The encoded protein is CARPEGELFF.

This clonotype was recorded many times. The chain joins TRBV6-2 or TRBV6-3 to TRBJ1-2; the match to TRBD1 covers 8 bases. The germline gives CDR1 MNHEY, CDR2 SVGEGT. The CDR3 spans 13 residues. V shed 7 bases and J 3 bases; nucleotides not matched to a gene: 4. Here the CDR3 DNA reads TGTGCCAGCACCGGACAGGGCGACTATGGCTACACCTTC. The encoded protein is CASTGQGDYGYTF.

This chain links TRBV7-3 with TRBJ1-5; D is ambiguous. Per the germline V gene, CDR1 is SGHTA and CDR2 is FQGTGA. CDR3 length equals 13 residues. V was cut by 2 bases and J by 4 bases, with 6 bases left in between. CDR3 nucleotides: TGTGCCAGCAGCTTAGACCCAAATCAGCCCCAGCATTTT. This translates into CASSLDPNQPQHF.

This clonotype appeared a few times. The chain carries TRBV20-1 and TRBJ1-1, with no clear D. V was cut by 0 bases and J by 3 bases, with 14 bases left in between. The CDR3 extends over 15 amino acids. From germline, CDR1 is DFQATT and CDR2 SNEGSKA (reference sequence). The CDR3: CSAREREREYTEAFF. In DNA, the CDR3 is TGCAGTGCTAGAGAACGGGAAAGGGAATACACTGAAGCTTTCTTT.

This clonotype appeared many times. The V gene is TRBV7-3, the J gene TRBJ2-1; D not resolved. From germline, CDR1 is SGHTA and CDR2 FQGTGA. The CDR3 runs 15 residues. V lost 5 bases and J lost 0, with 11 bases in between. The CDR3 DNA reads TGTGCCAGCAGCCGCACTCGAAGCTCCTACAATGAGCAGTTCTTC. Amino acids: CASSRTRSSYNEQFF.

This chain joins TRBV20-1 and TRBJ2-7; D possibly corresponds to TRBD1 (6 bases). CDR1 is DFQATT and CDR2 is SNEGSKA in the germline V gene (reference sequence). Trimming took 1 base from V and 0 from J, leaving 13 bases between them. There are 15 residues in the CDR3. DNA for the CDR3: TGCAGTGCTAGAGGTCAGGACAGCGTCTCCTACGAGCAGTACTTC. Translated, it gives CSARGQDSVSYEQYF.

In this sample, this clonotype turned up many times. This chain connects TRBV11-2 to TRBJ2-1, with D perhaps TRBD2 (7 bases). The CDR3 covers 12 residues. Germline V CDR1 and CDR2: SGHAT, FQNNGV. The germline V and J ends were trimmed by 4 bases and 10 bases, with 11 bases remaining between them. CDR3 amino acids: CASSSRGGEQFF. The CDR3 bases are TGTGCCAGCAGCTCAAGGGGGGGCGAGCAGTTCTTC.

The CDR3 reads CASSQDLSGQITDTQYF. In DNA form, the CDR3 reads TGTGCCAGCAGCCAAGATCTTAGCGGGCAAATCACAGATACGCAGTATTTT. The chain links TRBV4-2 to TRBJ2-3; TRBD2 matches 7 bases. CDR1 LGHNA and CDR2 YNFKEQ come from the germline V gene. V was pared by 0 bases and J by 2 bases, with 8 bases of the junction left unmatched. The CDR3 has 17 residues.

The chain uses TRBV12-5 and TRBJ2-1; 12 positions agree with TRBD2. With V trimmed by 6 bases and J by 0 bases, 18 bases remained unmatched. The V gene's germline CDR1 is LGHNT and CDR2 FRNRAP. The CDR3 has 21 residues. The CDR3 nucleotides are TGTGCTAGTGGCCGCACCCTTCTAGCGGGGGGGGTCACAAGCTCCTACAATGAGCAGTTCTTC. Amino acid sequence: CASGRTLLAGGVTSSYNEQFF.

A word on this clonotype: Without the conserved terminal phenylalanine or tryptophan, this CDR3 likely stems from a read error. J is TRBJ1-1 and V is TRBV5-4; D is undetermined. From germline, CDR1 is SGHNT and CDR2 YYREEE (reference sequence). The CDR3 runs to 11 residues. V was trimmed by 4 bases and J by 7 bases, leaving 8 bases between them. Written as DNA, the CDR3 is TGTGCCAGCAGCCGTGCGAATGAAGCTTTCTCT. Amino acid sequence: CASSRANEAFS.

This clonotype appeared many times. This chain joins TRBV11-2 and TRBJ2-1, with 12 bases aligning to TRBD2. The CDR3 runs 16 residues. With V trimmed by 4 bases and J by 8 bases, 9 bases remained unmatched. CDR1 SGHAT and CDR2 FQNNGV come from the germline V gene. CDR3 amino acids: CASSSSLAGGRYEQFF. For the CDR3, the DNA is TGTGCCAGCAGCTCCTCTCTAGCGGGGGGGCGGTATGAGCAGTTCTTC.

This clonotype was recorded a few times. V gene TRBV4-1 combines with J gene TRBJ1-2; unclear D gene. CDR1 is MGHRA, CDR2 YSYEKL, per germline. This CDR3 is 14 amino acids long. V was pared by 2 bases and J by 3 bases, with 10 bases between. The CDR3 DNA follows: TGCGCCAGCAGCCAAACTAGGAGGGACTATGGCTACACCTTC. This sequence encodes CASSQTRRDYGYTF.

The sample holds many counts of this clonotype. V gene TRBV7-2 combines with J gene TRBJ2-4, with TRBD2 matching 7 bases. Trimming removed 1 base from V and 0 bases from J; junction bases left unmatched: 12. The CDR3 extends over 19 amino acids. CDR1 and CDR2 (germline): SGHTA, FQGNSA. CDR3 bases: TGTGCCAGCAGCTTAGGTGGTCCGCGGGGGACCCCAGCCAAAAACATTCAGTACTTC. Translated: CASSLGGPRGTPAKNIQYF. Full variable domain (missing parts from reference TRBV7-2 and TRBJ2-4): GAGVSQSPSNKVTEKGKDVELRCDPISGHTALYWYRQSLGQGLEFLIYFQGNSAPDKSGLPSDRFSAERTGGSVSTLTIQRTQQEDSAVYLCASSLGGPRGTPAKNIQYFGAGTRLSVL.

This clonotype was found many times. The chain uses TRBV13 and TRBJ2-1; 9 bases line up with TRBD1. The trim removed 5 bases at V and 4 bases at J, leaving 3 bases unmatched. The CDR3 consists of 14 residues. CDR1 PRHDT and CDR2 FYEKMQ come from the germline V gene (reference sequence). The CDR3 DNA follows: TGTGCCAGCAGCCAGGGACAGGGATACAATGAGCAGTTCTTC. It translates to CASSQGQGYNEQFF.

This clonotype was seen ten or more times. The V gene is TRBV11-2, the J gene TRBJ2-4; TRBD1 aligns across 8 bases. J was trimmed by 9 bases and V by 5 bases; bases with no gene match: 15. The germline gives CDR1 SGHAT, CDR2 FQNNGV. This CDR3 region has 16 residues. The CDR3 protein is CASSPGLGQGIPIQYF. For the CDR3, the DNA is TGTGCCAGCAGCCCTGGCTTAGGACAGGGTATTCCCATTCAGTACTTC.

This clonotype was counted at least ten times. The chain carries TRBV6-4 and TRBJ2-2, with D maybe TRBD2 (5 bases). The CDR3 is 16 residues long. Germline V gene sequence: CDR1 MRHNA, CDR2 SNTAGT. Trimming stripped 6 bases from V and 1 base from J, with 15 bases between. CDR3 coding DNA: TGTGCCAGCAGCCGAGGAGGTCGGGAGAACACCGGGGAGCTGTTTTTT. The encoded protein is CASSRGGRENTGELFF.